The sequence of this T cell receptor (beta chain) was determined in a study of T cell changes during pregnancy in multiple sclerosis (dated by TCRdb to the late 2010s). Background on the whole study: The study examined how the T cell repertoire changed over the course of pregnancy in women with multiple sclerosis.

The CDR3 has 14 amino acids, counting the end cysteine and phenylalanine. CDR3 DNA is the only sequence kept; it has 42 bases, read in frame from the first base. The germline V gene encodes CDR1 SGHRS and CDR2 YFSETQ. Trimming removed 4 bases from V and 1 base from J, leaving 11 bases between the germline ends. Notes on this clone: The antigen it binds to is not known. Base qualities are not provided; no much larger clone lies one nucleotide away.

The library was obtained by the immunoSEQ multiplex PCR assay. The clones in this table, taken by TCRdb from immuneACCESS, are in-frame only. Not every clone is retained; where verified, under half of the shortfall comes from an unresolved V gene, and the cause of the rest is unknown. The sample yields more than 50,000 clones; about nine tenths were counted once. Roughly 1.2% of the sample belongs to the ten largest clones. This TCR derives from a female donor in good health, enrolled as a control in a pregnancy study. Material: peripheral blood, obtained after pregnancy. The sequence joins TRBV5-1 to TRBJ2-5; the best D guess is TRBD1, with 7 bases matching. The CDR3 loop reads CASSGGTVQETQYF. The nucleotides read TGCGCCAGCAGCGGGGGGACAGTCCAAGAGACCCAGTACTTC.